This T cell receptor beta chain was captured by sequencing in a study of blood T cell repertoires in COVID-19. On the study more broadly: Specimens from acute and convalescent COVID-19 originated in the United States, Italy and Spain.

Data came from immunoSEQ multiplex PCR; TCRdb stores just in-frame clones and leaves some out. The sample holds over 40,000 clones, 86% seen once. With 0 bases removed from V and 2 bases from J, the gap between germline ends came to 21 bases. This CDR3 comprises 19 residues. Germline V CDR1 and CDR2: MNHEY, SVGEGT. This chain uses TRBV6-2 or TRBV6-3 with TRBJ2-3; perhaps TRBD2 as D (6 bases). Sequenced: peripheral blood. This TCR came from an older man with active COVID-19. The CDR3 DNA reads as TGTGCCAGCAGTTACTCGATCGAACTGCTTAGGGAGGACACAGATACGCAGTATTTT. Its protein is CASSYSIELLREDTDTQYF.